These T cell receptor beta chains were read from a single sample in a study of OX40 agonist ivuxolimab in advanced cancers. TCRdb keeps only in-frame clones here, not all; method: immunoSEQ multiplex PCR. The table records tens of thousands of clones, 75% to 90% of them present only once. Source: CD4+ or CD8+ T cells sorted from blood, taken in a trial of the OX40 agonist ivuxolimab. These TCRs come from an adult with an advanced solid tumor such as melanoma, head and neck, liver or kidney cancer. Both conserved end residues are part of each CDR3. A D gene is named only where the DNA matches it firmly. Size is omitted from some rows. Given values are once, few, many or a class for expanded clones.

-	TRBV11-3	TRBJ2-5	-	TGTGCCAGCAGCCCCCGGGACCAAAAAGAGACCCAGTACTTC	CASSPRDQKETQYF
-	TRBV30	TRBJ1-3	-	TGTGCCTGGAGTGTATGGGGCCGGGTCTCTGGAAACACCATATATTTT	CAWSVWGRVSGNTIYF
TRBD2	TRBV27	TRBJ2-7	-	TGTGCCAGCAGTCCGCGACTAGCGGGAGGGAGCCCTACCTACGAGCAGTACTTC	CASSPRLAGGSPTYEQYF
-	TRBV7-9	TRBJ2-6	-	TGTGCCAGCAGCTTAGCTGCTGGGGCCAACGTCCTGACTTTC	CASSLAAGANVLTF
-	TRBV5-1	TRBJ2-3	-	TGCGCCAGCAGCTTCCTTAGGGGCACAGATACGCAGTATTTT	CASSFLRGTDTQYF
TRBD2	TRBV28	TRBJ2-5	-	TGTGCCAGCAGGAACCAGGGACTAGTGGAGACCCAGTACTTC	CASRNQGLVETQYF
TRBD2	TRBV27	TRBJ2-3	-	TGTGCCAGCAGGTTTCTAGCGGGGTACACAGATACGCAGTATTTT	CASRFLAGYTDTQYF
-	TRBV29-1	TRBJ2-7	once	TGCAGCGCTCGGTTGGGCCCGTTCGTCTTTGGGATCTACGAGCAGTACTTC	CSARLGPFVFGIYEQYF
-	TRBV5-4	TRBJ1-1	-	TGTGCCAGCAGCGAGGGGTGGAACACTGAAGCTTTCTTT	CASSEGWNTEAFF
-	TRBV18	TRBJ1-3	-	TGTGCCAGCTCACCCATCCTCGGAAACACCATATATTTT	CASSPILGNTIYF
TRBD2	TRBV6-1	TRBJ2-5	-	TGTGCCAGCAGTCCCCGACTAGCGGACCAAGAGACCCAGTACTTC	CASSPRLADQETQYF
-	TRBV7-8	TRBJ2-5	-	TGTGCCAGCAGCCCGAGATTGGAGACCCAGTACTTC	CASSPRLETQYF